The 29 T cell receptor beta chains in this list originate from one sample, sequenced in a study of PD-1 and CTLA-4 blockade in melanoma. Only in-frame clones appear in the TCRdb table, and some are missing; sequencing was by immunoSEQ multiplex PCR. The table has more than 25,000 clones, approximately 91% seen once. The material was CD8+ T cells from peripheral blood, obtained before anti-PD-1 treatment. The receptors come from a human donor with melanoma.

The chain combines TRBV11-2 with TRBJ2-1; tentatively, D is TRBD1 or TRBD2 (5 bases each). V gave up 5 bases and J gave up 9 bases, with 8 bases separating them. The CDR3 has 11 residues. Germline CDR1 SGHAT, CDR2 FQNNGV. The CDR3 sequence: CASSPGREQFF. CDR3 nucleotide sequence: TGTGCCAGCAGCCCGGGACGTGAGCAGTTCTTC.

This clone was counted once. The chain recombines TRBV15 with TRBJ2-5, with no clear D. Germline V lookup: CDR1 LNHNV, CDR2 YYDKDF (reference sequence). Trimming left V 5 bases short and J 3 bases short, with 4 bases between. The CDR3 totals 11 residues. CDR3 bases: TGTGCCACCAGCGAAGAAGAGACCCAGTACTTC. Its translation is CATSEEETQYF.

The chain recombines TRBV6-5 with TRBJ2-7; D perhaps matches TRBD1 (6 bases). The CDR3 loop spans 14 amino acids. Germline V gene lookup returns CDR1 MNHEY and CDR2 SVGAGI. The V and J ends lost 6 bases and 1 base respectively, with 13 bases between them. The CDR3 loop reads CASSPLGASYEQYF. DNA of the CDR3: TGTGCCAGCAGCCCCCTGGGGGCTTCCTACGAGCAGTACTTC.

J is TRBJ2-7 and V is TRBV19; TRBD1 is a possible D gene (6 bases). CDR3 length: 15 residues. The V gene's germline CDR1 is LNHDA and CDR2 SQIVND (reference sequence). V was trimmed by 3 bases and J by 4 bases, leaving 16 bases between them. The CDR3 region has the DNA TGTGCCAGTAGTATTTCAACAGGGAAATTATACGAGCAGTACTTC. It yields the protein CASSISTGKLYEQYF.

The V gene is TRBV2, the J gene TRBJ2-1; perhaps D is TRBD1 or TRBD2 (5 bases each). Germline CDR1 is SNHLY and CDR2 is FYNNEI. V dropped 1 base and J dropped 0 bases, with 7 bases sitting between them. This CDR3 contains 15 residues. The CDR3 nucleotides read TGTGCCAGCAGTGAAGGGGGGAGCTCCTACAATGAGCAGTTCTTC. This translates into CASSEGGSSYNEQFF.

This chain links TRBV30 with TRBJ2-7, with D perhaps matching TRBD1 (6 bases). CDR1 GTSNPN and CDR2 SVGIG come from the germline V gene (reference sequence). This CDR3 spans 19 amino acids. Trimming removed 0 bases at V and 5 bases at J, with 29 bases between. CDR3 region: CAWSVQTSSWDTLRDEQYF. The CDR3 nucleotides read TGTGCCTGGAGTGTACAAACCTCATCCTGGGACACCCTTAGGGACGAGCAGTACTTC.

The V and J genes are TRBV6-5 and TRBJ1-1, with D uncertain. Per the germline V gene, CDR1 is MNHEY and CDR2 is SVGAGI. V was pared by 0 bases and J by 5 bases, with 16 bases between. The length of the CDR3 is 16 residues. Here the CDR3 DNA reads TGTGCCAGCAGTTACTCGTACGGGCCGGGTACGACTGAAGCTTTCTTT. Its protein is CASSYSYGPGTTEAFF.

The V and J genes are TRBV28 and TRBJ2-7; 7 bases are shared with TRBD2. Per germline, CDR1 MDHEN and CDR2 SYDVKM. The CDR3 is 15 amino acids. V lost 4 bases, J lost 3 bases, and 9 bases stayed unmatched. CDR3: CASSSPTSRYYEQYF. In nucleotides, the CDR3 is TGTGCCAGCAGTTCACCGACTAGCCGATACTACGAGCAGTACTTC.

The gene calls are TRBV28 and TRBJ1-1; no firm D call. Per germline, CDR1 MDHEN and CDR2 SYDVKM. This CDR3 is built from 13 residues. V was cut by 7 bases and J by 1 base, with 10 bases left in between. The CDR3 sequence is CASNPRENTEAFF. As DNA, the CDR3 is TGTGCCAGCAACCCACGGGAGAACACTGAAGCTTTCTTT.

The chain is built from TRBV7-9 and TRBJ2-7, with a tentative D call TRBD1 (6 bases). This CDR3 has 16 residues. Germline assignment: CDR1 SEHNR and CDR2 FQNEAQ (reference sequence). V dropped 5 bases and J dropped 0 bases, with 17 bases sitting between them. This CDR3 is CASSPSWTASSYEQYF. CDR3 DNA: TGTGCCAGCAGCCCCTCTTGGACAGCCAGCTCCTACGAGCAGTACTTC.

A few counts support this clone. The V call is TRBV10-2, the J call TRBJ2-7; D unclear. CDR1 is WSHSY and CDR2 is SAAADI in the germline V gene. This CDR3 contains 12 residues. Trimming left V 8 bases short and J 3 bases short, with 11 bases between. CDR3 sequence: CASSGRYYEQYF. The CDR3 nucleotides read TGCGCCAGCTCTGGACGGTACTACGAGCAGTACTTC.

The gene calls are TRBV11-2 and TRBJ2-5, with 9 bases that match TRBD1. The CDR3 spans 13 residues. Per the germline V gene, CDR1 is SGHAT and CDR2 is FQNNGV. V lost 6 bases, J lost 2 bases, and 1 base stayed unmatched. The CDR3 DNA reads TGTGCCAGCAGACAGGGGGCTCAAGAGACCCAGTACTTC. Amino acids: CASRQGAQETQYF.

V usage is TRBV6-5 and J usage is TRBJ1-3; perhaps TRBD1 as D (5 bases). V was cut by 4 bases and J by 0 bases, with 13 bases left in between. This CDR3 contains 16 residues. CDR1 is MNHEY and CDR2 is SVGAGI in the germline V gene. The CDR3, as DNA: TGTGCCAGCAGTTCCTCCGGGACTGCCTCTGGAAACACCATATATTTT. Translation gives CASSSSGTASGNTIYF.

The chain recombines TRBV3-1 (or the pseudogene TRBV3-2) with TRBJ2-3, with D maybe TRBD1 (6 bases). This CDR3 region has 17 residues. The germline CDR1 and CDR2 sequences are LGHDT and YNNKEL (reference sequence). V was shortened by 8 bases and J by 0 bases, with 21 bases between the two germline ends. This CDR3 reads CASGTTDRTASTDTQYF. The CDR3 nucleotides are TGTGCCAGCGGTACAACAGATCGGACAGCTAGCACAGATACGCAGTATTTT.

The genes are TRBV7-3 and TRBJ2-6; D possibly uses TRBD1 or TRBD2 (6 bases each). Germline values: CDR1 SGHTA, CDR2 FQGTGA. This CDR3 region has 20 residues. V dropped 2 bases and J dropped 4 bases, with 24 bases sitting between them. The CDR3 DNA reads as TGTGCCAGCAGCTTAGGGGTGGGGGGCCCCGGGTCTCTCGGGGCCAACGTCCTGACTTTC. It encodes CASSLGVGGPGSLGANVLTF.

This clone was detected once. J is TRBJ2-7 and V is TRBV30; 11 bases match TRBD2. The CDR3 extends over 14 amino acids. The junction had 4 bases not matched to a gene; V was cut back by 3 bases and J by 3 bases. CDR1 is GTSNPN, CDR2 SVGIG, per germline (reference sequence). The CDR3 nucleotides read TGTGCCTGGAGCCTAGCGGGGGGAGTCTACGAGCAGTACTTC. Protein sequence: CAWSLAGGVYEQYF. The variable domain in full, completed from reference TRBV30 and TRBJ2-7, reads SQTIHQWPATLVQPVGSPLSLECTVEGTSNPNLYWYRQAAGRGLQLLFYSVGIGQISSEVPQNLSASRPQDRQFILSSKKLLLSDSGFYLCAWSLAGGVYEQYFGPGTRLTVT.

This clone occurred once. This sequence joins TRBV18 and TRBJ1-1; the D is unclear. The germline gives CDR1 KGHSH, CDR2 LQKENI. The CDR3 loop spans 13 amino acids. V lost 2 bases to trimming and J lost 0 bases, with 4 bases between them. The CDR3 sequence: CASSPTMNTEAFF. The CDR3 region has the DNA TGTGCCAGCTCACCAACGATGAACACTGAAGCTTTCTTT.

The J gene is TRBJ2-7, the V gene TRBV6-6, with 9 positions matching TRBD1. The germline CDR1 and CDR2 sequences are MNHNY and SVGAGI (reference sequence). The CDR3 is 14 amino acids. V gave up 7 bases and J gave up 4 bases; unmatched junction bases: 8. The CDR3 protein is CASKSGTGIYEQYF. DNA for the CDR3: TGTGCCAGCAAGTCGGGGACAGGGATTTACGAGCAGTACTTC.

The CDR3 loop reads CASSWSLGNEQFF. Written as DNA, the CDR3 is TGTGCCAGCAGCTGGTCCCTTGGAAATGAGCAGTTCTTC. This chain joins TRBV6-6 and TRBJ2-1; D unclear. Germline CDR1 is MNHNY and CDR2 is SVGAGI (reference sequence). V lost 6 bases, J lost 7 bases, and 13 bases lay in between. This CDR3 region has 13 residues.

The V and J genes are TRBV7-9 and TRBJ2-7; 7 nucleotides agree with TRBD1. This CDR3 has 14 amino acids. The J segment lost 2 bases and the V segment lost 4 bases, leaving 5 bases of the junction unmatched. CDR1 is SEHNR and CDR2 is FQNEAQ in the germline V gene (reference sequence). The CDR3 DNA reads TGTGCCAGCAGCTCACGGGACAGCGCCTACGAGCAGTACTTC. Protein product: CASSSRDSAYEQYF.

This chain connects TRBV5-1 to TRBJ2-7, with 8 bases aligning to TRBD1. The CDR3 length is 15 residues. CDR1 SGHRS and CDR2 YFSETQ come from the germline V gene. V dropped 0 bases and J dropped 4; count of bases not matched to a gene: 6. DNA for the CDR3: TGCGCCAGCAGCTTGGGGGGGACAGGAGTGTACGAGCAGTACTTC. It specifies CASSLGGTGVYEQYF.

The DNA of the CDR3 is TGTGCCAGCAGTACAGGGGGTATCTACAATGAGCAGTTCTTC. Translated: CASSTGGIYNEQFF. The chain carries TRBV6-5 and TRBJ2-1, with 8 bases identical to TRBD1. From germline, CDR1 is MNHEY and CDR2 SVGAGI. Losses at the gene ends were 5 bases for V and 3 bases for J; bases not matched to a gene: 3. The CDR3 extends over 14 amino acids.

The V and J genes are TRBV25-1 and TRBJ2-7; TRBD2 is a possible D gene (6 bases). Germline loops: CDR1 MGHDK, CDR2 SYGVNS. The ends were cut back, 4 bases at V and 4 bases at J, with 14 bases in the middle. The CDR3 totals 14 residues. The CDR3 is CASSATSTSYEQYF. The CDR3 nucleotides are TGTGCCAGCAGTGCAACTAGCACCTCGTACGAGCAGTACTTC.

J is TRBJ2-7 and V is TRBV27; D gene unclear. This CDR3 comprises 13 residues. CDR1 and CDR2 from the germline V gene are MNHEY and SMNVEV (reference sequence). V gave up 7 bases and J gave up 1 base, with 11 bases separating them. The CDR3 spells CASKAVFSYEQYF. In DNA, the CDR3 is TGTGCCAGCAAAGCAGTATTTTCCTACGAGCAGTACTTC.

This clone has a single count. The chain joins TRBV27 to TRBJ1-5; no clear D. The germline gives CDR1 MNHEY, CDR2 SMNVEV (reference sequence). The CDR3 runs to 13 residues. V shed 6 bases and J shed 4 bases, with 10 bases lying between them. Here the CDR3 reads CASSEGGNQPQHF. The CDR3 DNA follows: TGTGCCAGCAGCGAGGGAGGGAATCAGCCCCAGCATTTT.

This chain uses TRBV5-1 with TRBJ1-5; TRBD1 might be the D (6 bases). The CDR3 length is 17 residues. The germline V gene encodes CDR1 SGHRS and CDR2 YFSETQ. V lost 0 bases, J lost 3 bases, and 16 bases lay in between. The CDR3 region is CASSLGTRGEINQPQHF. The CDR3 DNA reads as TGCGCCAGCAGCTTGGGAACCAGGGGAGAGATCAATCAGCCCCAGCATTTT.

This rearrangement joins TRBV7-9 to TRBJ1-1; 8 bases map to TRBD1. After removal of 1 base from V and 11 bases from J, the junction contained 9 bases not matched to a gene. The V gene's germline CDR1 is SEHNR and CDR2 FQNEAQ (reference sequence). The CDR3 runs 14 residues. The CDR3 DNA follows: TGTGCCAGCAGCTTAGGTGGGGGGGACAGGCGGGCTTTCTTT. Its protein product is CASSLGGGDRRAFF.

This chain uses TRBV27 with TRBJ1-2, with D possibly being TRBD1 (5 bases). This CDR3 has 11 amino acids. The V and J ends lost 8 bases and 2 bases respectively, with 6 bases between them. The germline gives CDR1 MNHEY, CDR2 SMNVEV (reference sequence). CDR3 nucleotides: TGTGCCAGCGGGGGGAACTATGGCTACACCTTC. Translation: CASGGNYGYTF.

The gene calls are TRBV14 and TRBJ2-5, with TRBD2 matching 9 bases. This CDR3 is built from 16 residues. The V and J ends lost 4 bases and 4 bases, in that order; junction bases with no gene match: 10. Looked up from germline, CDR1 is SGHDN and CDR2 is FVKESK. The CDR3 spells CASSPLGGRAGETQYF. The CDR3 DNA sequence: TGTGCCAGCAGCCCCCTGGGCGGGAGGGCCGGAGAGACCCAGTACTTC.